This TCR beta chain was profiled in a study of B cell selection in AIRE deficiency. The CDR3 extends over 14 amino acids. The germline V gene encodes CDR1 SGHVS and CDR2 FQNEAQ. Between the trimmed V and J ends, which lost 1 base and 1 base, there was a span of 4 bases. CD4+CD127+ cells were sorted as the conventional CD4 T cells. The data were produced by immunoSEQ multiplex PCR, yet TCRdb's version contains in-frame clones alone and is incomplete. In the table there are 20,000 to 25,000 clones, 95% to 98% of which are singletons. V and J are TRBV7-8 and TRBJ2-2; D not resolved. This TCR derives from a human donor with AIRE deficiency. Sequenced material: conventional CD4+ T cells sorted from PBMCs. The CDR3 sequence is CASSLGQNTGELFF. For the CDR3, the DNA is TGTGCCAGCAGCTTAGGACAGAACACCGGGGAGCTGTTTTTT.